The following is a T cell receptor (beta chain) sequence with its context. Its antigen remains unknown. TCRdb's copy holds only in-frame clones and misses some; the assay was immunoSEQ multiplex PCR. Of 55,000 to 90,000 clones in the sample, roughly 80% were seen once. This record belongs to a study of OX40 agonist ivuxolimab in advanced cancers. Findings of the study overall: Compared with others, partial responders at 0.1-3.0 mg/kg displayed clonal expansion among the lowest. Clones of CD4+ and CD8+ blood T cells grew by week 6 at doses of 0.1 to 3.0 mg/kg.

Excluded were patients having autoimmune disease history or systemic immunosuppression. Samples of blood were obtained at baseline, on cycle 4 day 1, and on cycle 7 day 1. The CDR3 has 16 residues. Germline CDR1 ENHRY, CDR2 SYGVKD. V lost 2 bases, J lost 3 bases, and 16 bases lay in between. This sequence joins TRBV10-3 and TRBJ1-2; D is unresolved. The source was CD4+ or CD8+ T cells sorted from blood, collected in a trial of the OX40 agonist ivuxolimab. This clonotype was sampled from an adult with an advanced solid tumor such as melanoma, head and neck, liver or kidney cancer. The CDR3 region is CAISETVLSGDYGYTF. The CDR3 DNA is TGTGCCATCAGTGAGACTGTCTTGAGCGGCGACTATGGCTACACCTTC.